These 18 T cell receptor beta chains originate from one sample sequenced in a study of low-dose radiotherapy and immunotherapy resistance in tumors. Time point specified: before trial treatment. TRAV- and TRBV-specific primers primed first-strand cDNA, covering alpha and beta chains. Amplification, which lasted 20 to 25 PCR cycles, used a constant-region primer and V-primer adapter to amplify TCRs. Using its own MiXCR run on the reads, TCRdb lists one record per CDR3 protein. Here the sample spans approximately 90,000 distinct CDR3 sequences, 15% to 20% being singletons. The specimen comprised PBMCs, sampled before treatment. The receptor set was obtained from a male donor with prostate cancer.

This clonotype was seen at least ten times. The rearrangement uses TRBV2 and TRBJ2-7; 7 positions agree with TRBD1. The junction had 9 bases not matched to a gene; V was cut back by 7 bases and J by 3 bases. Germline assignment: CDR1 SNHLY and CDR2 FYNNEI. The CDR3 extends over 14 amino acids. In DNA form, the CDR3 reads TGTGCCAGCACCGGGACAGTCGCTGGCTACGAGCAGTACTTC. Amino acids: CASTGTVAGYEQYF.

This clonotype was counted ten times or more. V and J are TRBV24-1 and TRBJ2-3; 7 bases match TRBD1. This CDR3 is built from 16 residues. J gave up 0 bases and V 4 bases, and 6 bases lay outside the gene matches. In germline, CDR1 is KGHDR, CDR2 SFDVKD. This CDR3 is CATSDQTGVSTDTQYF. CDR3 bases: TGTGCCACCAGTGACCAAACAGGGGTGAGCACAGATACGCAGTATTTT.

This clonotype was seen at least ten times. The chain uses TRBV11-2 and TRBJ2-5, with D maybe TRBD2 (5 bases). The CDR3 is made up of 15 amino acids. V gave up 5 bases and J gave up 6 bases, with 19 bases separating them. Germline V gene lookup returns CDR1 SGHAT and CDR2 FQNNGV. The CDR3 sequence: CASSPQATRVQTQYF. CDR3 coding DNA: TGTGCCAGCAGCCCCCAGGCGACGAGGGTGCAGACCCAGTACTTC.

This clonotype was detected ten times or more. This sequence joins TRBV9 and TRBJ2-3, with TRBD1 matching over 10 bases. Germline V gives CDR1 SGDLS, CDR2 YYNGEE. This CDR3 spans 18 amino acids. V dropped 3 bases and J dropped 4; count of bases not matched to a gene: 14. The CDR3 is CASSGRSTGTGVPDTQYF. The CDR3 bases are TGTGCCAGCAGCGGACGATCAACCGGGACAGGGGTTCCAGATACGCAGTATTTT.

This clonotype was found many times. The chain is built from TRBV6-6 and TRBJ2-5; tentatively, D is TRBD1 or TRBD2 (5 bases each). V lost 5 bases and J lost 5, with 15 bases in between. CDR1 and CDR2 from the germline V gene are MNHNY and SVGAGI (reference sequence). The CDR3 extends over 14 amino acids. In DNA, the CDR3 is TGTGCCAGCAGTGCCGTCCGGGACGGGGAGACCCAGTACTTC. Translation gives CASSAVRDGETQYF.

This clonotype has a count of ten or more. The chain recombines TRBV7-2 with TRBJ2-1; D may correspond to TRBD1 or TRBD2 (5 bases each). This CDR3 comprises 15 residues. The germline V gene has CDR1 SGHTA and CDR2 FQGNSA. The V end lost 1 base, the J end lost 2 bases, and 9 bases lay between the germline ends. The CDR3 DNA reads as TGTGCCAGCAGCTTAGTTGGGGGAACCTACAATGAGCAGTTCTTC. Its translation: CASSLVGGTYNEQFF. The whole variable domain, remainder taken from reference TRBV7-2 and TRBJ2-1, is GAGVSQSPSNKVTEKGKDVELRCDPISGHTALYWYRQSLGQGLEFLIYFQGNSAPDKSGLPSDRFSAERTGGSVSTLTIQRTQQEDSAVYLCASSLVGGTYNEQFFGPGTRLTVL.

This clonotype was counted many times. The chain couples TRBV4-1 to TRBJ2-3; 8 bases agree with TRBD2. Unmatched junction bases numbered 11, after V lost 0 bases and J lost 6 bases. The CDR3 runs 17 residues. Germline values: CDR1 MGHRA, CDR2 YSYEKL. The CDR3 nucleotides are TGCGCCAGCAGCCAAGATTATCCGGGGGGGGGCTTGGATACGCAGTATTTT. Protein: CASSQDYPGGGLDTQYF.

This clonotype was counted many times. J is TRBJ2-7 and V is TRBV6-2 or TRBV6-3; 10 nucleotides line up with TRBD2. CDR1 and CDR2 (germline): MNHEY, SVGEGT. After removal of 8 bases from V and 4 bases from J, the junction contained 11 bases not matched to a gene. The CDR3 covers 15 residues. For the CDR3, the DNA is TGTGCCAGCGGAAGCGCGGCTAGCGGGGGATACGAGCAGTACTTC. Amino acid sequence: CASGSAASGGYEQYF.

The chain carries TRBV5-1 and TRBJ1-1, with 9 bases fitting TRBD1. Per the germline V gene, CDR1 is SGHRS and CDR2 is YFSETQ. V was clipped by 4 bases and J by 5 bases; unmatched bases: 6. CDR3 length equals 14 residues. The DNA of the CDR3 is TGCGCCAGCAGCCCTGGACAGGGGTGGACTGAAGCTTTCTTT. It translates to CASSPGQGWTEAFF.

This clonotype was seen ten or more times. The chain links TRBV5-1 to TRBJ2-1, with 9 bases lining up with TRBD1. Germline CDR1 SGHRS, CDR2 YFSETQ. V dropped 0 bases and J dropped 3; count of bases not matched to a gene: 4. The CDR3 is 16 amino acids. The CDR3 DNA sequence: TGCGCCAGCAGCTTGGCAGGGACAGGGCGCTACAATGAGCAGTTCTTC. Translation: CASSLAGTGRYNEQFF. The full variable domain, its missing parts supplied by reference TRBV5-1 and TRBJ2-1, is KAGVTQTPRYLIKTRGQQVTLSCSPISGHRSVSWYQQTPGQGLQFLFEYFSETQRNKGNFPGRFSGRQFSNSRSEMNVSTLELGDSALYLCASSLAGTGRYNEQFFGPGTRLTVL.

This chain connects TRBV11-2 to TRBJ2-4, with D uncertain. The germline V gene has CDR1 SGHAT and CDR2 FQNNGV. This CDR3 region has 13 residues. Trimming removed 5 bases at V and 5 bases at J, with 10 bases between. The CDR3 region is CASSPYPENIQYF. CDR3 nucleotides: TGTGCCAGCAGCCCTTACCCCGAAAACATTCAGTACTTC.

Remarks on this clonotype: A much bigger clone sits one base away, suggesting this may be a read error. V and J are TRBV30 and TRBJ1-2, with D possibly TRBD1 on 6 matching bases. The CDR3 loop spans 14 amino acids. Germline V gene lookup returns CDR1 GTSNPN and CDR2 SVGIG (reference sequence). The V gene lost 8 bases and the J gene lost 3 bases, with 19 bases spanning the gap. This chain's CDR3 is CATGGGGPYYGYTF. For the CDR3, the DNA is TGTGCCACCGGAGGGGGAGGCCCTTACTATGGCTACACCTTC.

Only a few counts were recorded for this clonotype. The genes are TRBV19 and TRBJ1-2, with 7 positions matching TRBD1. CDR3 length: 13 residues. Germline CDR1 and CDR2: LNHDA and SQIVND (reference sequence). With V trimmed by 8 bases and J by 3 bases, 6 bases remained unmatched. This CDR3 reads CASERQGDYGYTF. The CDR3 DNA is TGTGCCAGTGAGAGACAGGGTGACTATGGCTACACCTTC.

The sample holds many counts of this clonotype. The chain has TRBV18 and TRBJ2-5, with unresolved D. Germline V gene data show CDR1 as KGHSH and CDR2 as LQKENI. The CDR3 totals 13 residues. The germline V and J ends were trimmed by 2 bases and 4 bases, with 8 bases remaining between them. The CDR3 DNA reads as TGTGCCAGCTCACCAGGCCATGGAGAGACCCAGTACTTC. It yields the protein CASSPGHGETQYF.

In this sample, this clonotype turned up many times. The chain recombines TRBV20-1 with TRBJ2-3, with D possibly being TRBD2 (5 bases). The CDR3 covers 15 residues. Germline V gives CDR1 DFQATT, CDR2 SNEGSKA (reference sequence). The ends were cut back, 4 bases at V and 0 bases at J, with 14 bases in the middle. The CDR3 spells CSANGRGGSTDTQYF. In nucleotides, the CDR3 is TGCAGTGCTAACGGTCGGGGTGGAAGCACAGATACGCAGTATTTT.

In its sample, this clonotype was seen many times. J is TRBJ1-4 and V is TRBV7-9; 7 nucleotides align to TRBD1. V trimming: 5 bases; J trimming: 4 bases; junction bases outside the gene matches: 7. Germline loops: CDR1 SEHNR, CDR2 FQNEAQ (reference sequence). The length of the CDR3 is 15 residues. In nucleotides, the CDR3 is TGTGCCAGCAGCGAAGGGGGCGCACGTAATGAAAAACTGTTTTTT. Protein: CASSEGGARNEKLFF.

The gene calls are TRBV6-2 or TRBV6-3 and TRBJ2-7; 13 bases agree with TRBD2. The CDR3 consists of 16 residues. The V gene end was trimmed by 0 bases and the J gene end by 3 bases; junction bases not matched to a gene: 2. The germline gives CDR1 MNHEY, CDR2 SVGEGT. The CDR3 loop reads CASSYSGLAGDYEQYF. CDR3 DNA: TGTGCCAGCAGTTACTCCGGACTAGCGGGGGACTACGAGCAGTACTTC.

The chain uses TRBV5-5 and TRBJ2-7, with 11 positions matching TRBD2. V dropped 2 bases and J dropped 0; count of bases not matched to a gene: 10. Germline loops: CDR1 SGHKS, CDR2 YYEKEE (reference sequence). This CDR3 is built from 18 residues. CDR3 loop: CASSLFLAGGRASYEQYF. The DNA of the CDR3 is TGTGCCAGCAGCTTATTCCTAGCGGGGGGCCGAGCCTCCTACGAGCAGTACTTC. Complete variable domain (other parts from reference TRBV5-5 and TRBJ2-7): DAGVTQSPTHLIKTRGQQVTLRCSPISGHKSVSWYQQVLGQGPQFIFQYYEKEERGRGNFPDRFSARQFPNYSSELNVNALLLGDSALYLCASSLFLAGGRASYEQYFGPGTRLTVT.